This T cell receptor beta chain was documented in a study of blood T cell repertoires in COVID-19. About the research overall: Acute-phase and convalescent COVID-19 samples originated in the United States, Italy and Spain.

The table came from immunoSEQ multiplex PCR; TCRdb's copy has only in-frame clones and leaves some out. Among approximately 260,000 clones listed, approximately 78% were seen once. The CDR3 has 13 amino acids. Looked up from germline, CDR1 is MNHEY and CDR2 is SVGAGI. The ends were cut back, 3 bases at V and 5 bases at J, with 10 bases in the middle. With respect to this clone: Other DNA sequences from this sample encode an identical CDR3 as well.

The rearrangement links TRBV6-5 to TRBJ1-1, with D possibly matching TRBD1 (5 bases). The sequencing sample was made of peripheral blood. The clonotype comes from a woman in her sixties with active or convalescent COVID-19. The CDR3 coding sequence is TGTGCCAGCAGTTATGGCAGGGATACTGAAGCTTTCTTT. As protein: CASSYGRDTEAFF.